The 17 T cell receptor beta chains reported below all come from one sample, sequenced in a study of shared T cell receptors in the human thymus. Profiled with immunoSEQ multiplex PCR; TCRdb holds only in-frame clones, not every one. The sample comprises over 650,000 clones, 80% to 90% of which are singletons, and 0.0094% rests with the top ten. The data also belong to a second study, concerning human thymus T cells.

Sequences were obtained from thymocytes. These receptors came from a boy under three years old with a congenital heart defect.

The CDR3 DNA follows: TGCGCCAGCAGTTTAGACAGGGACCCCTACGAGCAGTACTTC. Translating gives CASSLDRDPYEQYF. The J gene is TRBJ2-7, the V gene TRBV5-1, with 7 bases identical to TRBD1. Per the germline V gene, CDR1 is SGHRS and CDR2 is YFSETQ. V lost 5 bases to trimming and J lost 2 bases; unmatched junction nucleotides: 7. The CDR3 spans 14 residues. Full variable domain (missing parts from reference TRBV5-1 and TRBJ2-7): KAGVTQTPRYLIKTRGQQVTLSCSPISGHRSVSWYQQTPGQGLQFLFEYFSETQRNKGNFPGRFSGRQFSNSRSEMNVSTLELGDSALYLCASSLDRDPYEQYFGPGTRLTVT.

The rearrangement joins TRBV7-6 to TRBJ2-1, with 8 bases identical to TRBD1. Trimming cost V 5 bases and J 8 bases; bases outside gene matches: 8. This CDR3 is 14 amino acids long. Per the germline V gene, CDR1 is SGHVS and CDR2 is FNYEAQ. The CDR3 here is CASSPGTGFHEQFF. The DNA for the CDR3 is TGTGCCAGCAGCCCAGGGACAGGTTTCCATGAGCAGTTCTTC.

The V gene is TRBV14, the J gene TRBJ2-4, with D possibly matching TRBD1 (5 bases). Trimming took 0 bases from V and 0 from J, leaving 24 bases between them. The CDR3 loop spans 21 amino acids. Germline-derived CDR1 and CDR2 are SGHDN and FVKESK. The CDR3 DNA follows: TGTGCCAGCAGCCAAGATTCCCCCAGGGCCTATAGCCGCCTAGCCAAAAACATTCAGTACTTC. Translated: CASSQDSPRAYSRLAKNIQYF.

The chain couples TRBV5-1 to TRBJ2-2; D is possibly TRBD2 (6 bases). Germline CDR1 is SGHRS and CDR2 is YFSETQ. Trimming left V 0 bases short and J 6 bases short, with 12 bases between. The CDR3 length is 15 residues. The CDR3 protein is CASSLGRERAGELFF. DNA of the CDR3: TGCGCCAGCAGCTTGGGCAGGGAGCGGGCCGGGGAGCTGTTTTTT.

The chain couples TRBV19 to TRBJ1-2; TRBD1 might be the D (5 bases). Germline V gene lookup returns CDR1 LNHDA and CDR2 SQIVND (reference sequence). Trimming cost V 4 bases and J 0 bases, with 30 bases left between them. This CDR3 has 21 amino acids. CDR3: CASSSGHLFRPSGPSNYGYTF. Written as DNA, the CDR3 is TGTGCCAGTAGTAGCGGACATCTCTTCCGCCCATCCGGCCCCTCTAACTATGGCTACACCTTC.

The CDR3 loop is CASSSWKATRAETQYF. CDR3 in DNA: TGTGCCAGCAGCAGTTGGAAGGCGACAAGAGCAGAGACCCAGTACTTC. V and J are TRBV11-2 and TRBJ2-5; D not resolved. Trimming shortened V by 5 bases and J by 4 bases, and 20 bases separated the two germline ends. The CDR3 is 16 residues long. Germline lookup yields CDR1 SGHAT and CDR2 FQNNGV.

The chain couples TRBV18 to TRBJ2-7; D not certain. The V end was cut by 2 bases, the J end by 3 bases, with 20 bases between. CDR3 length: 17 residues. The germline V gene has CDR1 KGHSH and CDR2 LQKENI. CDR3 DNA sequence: TGTGCCAGCTCACCAGCGAAGTTCGTGACAATGAACTACGAGCAGTACTTC. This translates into CASSPAKFVTMNYEQYF.

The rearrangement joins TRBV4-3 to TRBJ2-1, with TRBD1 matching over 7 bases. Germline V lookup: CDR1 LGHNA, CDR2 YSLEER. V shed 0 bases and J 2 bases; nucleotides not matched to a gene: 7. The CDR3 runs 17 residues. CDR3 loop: CASSQEWEGGPYNEQFF. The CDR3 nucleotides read TGCGCCAGCAGCCAAGAATGGGAAGGGGGCCCCTACAATGAGCAGTTCTTC.

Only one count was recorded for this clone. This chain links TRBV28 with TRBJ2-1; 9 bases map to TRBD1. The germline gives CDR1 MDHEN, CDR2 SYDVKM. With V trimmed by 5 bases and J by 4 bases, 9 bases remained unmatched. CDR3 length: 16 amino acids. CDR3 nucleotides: TGTGCCAGCAGTACTCCCGACAGGGGGGTTTACAATGAGCAGTTCTTC. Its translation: CASSTPDRGVYNEQFF.

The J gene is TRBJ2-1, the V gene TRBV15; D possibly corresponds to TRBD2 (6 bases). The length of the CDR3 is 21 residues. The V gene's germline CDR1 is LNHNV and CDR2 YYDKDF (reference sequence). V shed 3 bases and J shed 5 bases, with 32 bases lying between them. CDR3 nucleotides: TGTGCCACCAGCAGCGCTCCTACCGGGACTCCCACCCGCCAGACTAACAATGAGCAGTTCTTC. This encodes CATSSAPTGTPTRQTNNEQFF.

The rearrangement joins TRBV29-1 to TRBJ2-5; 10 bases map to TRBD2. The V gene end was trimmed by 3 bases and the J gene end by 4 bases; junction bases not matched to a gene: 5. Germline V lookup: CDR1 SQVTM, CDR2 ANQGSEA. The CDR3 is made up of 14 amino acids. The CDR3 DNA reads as TGCAGCGTTGACAGGACTAGCGGAGGAGAGACCCAGTACTTC. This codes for CSVDRTSGGETQYF.

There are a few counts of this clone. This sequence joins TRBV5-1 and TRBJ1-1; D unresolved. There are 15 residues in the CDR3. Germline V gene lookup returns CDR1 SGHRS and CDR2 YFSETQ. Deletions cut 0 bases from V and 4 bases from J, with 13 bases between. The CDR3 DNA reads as TGCGCCAGCAGCTTGGGACCCAGGATGGCCACTGAAGCTTTCTTT. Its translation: CASSLGPRMATEAFF.

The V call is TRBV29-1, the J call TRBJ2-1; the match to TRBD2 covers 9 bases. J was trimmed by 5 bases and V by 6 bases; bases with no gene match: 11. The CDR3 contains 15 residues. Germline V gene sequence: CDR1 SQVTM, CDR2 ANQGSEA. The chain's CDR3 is CSVVSGTSTDNEQFF. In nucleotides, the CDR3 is TGCAGCGTGGTTTCCGGGACTAGCACTGACAATGAGCAGTTCTTC.

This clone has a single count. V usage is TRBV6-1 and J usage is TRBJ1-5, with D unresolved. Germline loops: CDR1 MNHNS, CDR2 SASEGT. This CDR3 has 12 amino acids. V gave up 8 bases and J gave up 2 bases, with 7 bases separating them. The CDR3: CASGGRNQPQHF. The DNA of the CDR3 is TGTGCCAGCGGAGGCCGCAATCAGCCCCAGCATTTT.

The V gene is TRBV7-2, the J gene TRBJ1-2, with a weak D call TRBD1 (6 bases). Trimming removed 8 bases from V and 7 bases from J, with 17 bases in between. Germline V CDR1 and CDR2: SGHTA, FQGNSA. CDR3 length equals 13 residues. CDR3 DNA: TGTGCCAGCCCCCTAGGGGGGGGCTCTGGCTACACCTTC. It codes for CASPLGGGSGYTF.

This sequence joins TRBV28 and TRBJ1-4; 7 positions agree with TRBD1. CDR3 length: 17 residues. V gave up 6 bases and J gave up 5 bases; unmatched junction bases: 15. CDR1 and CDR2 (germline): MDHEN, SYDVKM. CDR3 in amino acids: CASSFAGTDLYNEKLFF. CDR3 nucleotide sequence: TGTGCCAGCAGCTTTGCGGGGACAGACCTTTACAATGAAAAACTGTTTTTT. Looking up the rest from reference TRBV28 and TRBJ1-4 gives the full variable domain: DVKVTQSSRYLVKRTGEKVFLECVQDMDHENMFWYRQDPGLGLRLIYFSYDVKMKEKGDIPEGYSVSREKKERFSLILESASTNQTSMYLCASSFAGTDLYNEKLFFGSGTQLSVL.

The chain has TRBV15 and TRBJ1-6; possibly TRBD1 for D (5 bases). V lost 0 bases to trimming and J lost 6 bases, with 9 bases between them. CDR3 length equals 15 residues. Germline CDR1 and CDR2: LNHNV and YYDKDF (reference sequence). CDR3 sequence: CATSRDAGPNSPLHF. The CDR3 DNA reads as TGTGCCACCAGCAGAGATGCGGGGCCTAATTCACCCCTCCACTTT.